Listed below are T cell receptor beta chains from one sample, sequenced in a study of blood T cell repertoires in COVID-19. Libraries were prepared by immunoSEQ multiplex PCR; TCRdb keeps only in-frame clonotypes and omits some of them. This sample has approximately 79,000 clones, with roughly 88% found just once. The sequenced material came from peripheral blood. Receptors originate from a woman aged 50 to 65 with acute or convalescent COVID-19. CDR3s include the opening cysteine and the closing phenylalanine or tryptophan. The D gene is left open where the match is weak.

v_gene	d_gene	j_gene	CDR3aa	CDR3nt
TRBV7-8	TRBD1	TRBJ1-1	CASRPRTGGLAEAFF	TGTGCCAGCAGACCTAGGACAGGGGGTCTAGCTGAAGCTTTCTTT
TRBV6-2/TRBV6-3	.	TRBJ1-1	CASSDSYTEAFF	TGTGCCAGCAGCGACAGTTACACTGAAGCTTTCTTT
TRBV5-6	.	TRBJ1-2	CASSLRILGGNYGYTF	TGTGCCAGCAGCTTGCGTATTTTGGGGGGAAACTATGGCTACACCTTC
TRBV25-1	.	TRBJ1-1	CASSDTSGSLAEAFF	TGTGCCAGCAGTGATACGTCGGGATCTCTAGCTGAAGCTTTCTTT
TRBV12-5	TRBD1	TRBJ2-2	CASGLEPRDRGTGELFF	TGTGCTAGTGGTTTGGAACCTCGGGACAGGGGAACCGGGGAGCTGTTTTTT
TRBV2	.	TRBJ2-3	CASSDLPTGALDNTQYF	TGTGCCAGCAGTGATCTTCCGACAGGTGCCCTCGACAATACGCAGTATTTT
TRBV18	.	TRBJ1-4	CASSSMFGQSNEKLFF	TGTGCCAGCTCATCAATGTTTGGGCAGTCTAATGAAAAACTGTTTTTT
TRBV5-6	TRBD2	TRBJ2-3	CASSLAGRGGYTDTQYF	TGTGCCAGCAGCTTGGCCGGCCGGGGGGGTTACACAGATACGCAGTATTTT
TRBV10-3	TRBD1	TRBJ1-2	CAAEGAGDGYTF	TGTGCCGCCGAGGGGGCAGGAGATGGCTACACCTTC
TRBV19	TRBD2	TRBJ2-6	CASSSLAGVPSILTF	TGTGCCAGTAGTTCACTAGCGGGAGTCCCGTCCATCCTGACTTTC
TRBV3-1/TRBV3-2	.	TRBJ1-1	CASSQGGVVEAFF	TGTGCCAGCAGCCAAGGCGGGGTGGTTGAAGCTTTCTTT
TRBV6-5	TRBD1	TRBJ1-5	CASSSDRGNQPQHF	TGTGCCAGCAGTTCAGACAGGGGCAATCAGCCCCAGCATTTT
TRBV5-6	TRBD2	TRBJ2-7	CASSKLAGDKYEQYF	TGTGCCAGCAGCAAACTAGCGGGAGATAAATACGAGCAGTACTTC